This T cell receptor beta chain was documented in a study of blood T cell repertoires in COVID-19. Clones were sequenced by immunoSEQ multiplex PCR, and TCRdb holds only the in-frame ones, with some missing. Altogether about 57,000 clones are present, 82% being singletons, with the ten largest covering roughly 22%. CDR1 SGHTA and CDR2 FQGTGA come from the germline V gene. The V gene lost 0 bases and the J gene lost 6 bases, with 6 bases spanning the gap. This CDR3 has 13 amino acids. The V call is TRBV7-3, the J call TRBJ1-5; no clear D. Input material: peripheral blood. This sequence was found in a woman aged 55-70 years with acute or convalescent COVID-19. The CDR3 is CASSLTGSQPQHF. DNA of the CDR3: TGTGCCAGCAGCTTAACAGGGAGTCAGCCCCAGCATTTT.